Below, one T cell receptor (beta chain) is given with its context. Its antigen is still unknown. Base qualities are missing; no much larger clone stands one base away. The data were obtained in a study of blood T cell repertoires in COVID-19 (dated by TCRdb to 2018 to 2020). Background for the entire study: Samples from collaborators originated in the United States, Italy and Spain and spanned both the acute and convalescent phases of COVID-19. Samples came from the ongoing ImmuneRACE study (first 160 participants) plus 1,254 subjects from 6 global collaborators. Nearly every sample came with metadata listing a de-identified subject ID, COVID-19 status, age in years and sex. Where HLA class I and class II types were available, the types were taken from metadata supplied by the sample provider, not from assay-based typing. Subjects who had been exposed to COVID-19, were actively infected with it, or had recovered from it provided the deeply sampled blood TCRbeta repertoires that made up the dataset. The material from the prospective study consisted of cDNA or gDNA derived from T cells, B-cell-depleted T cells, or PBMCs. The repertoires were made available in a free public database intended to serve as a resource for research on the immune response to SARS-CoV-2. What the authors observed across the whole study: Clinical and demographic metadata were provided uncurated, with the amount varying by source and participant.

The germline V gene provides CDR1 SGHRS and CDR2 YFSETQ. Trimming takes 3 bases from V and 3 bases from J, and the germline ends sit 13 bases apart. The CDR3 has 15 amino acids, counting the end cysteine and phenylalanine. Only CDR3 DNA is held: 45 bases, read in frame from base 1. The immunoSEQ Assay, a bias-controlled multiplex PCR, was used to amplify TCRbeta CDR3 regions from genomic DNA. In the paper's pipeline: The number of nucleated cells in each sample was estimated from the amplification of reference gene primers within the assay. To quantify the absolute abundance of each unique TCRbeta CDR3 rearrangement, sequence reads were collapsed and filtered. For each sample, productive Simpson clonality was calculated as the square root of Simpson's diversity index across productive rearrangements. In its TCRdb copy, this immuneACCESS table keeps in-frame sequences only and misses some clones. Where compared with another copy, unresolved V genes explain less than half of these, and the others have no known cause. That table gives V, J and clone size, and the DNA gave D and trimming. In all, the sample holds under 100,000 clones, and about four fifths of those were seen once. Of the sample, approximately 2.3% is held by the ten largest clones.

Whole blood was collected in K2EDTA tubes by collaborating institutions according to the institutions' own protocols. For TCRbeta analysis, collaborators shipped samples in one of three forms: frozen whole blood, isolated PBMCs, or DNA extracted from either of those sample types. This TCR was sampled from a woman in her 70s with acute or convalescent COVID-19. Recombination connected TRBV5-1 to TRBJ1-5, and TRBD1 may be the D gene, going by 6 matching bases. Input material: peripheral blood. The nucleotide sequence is TGCGCCAGCAGCTCCACAGGGAACCCCAATCAGCCCCAGCATTTT. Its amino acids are CASSSTGNPNQPQHF.